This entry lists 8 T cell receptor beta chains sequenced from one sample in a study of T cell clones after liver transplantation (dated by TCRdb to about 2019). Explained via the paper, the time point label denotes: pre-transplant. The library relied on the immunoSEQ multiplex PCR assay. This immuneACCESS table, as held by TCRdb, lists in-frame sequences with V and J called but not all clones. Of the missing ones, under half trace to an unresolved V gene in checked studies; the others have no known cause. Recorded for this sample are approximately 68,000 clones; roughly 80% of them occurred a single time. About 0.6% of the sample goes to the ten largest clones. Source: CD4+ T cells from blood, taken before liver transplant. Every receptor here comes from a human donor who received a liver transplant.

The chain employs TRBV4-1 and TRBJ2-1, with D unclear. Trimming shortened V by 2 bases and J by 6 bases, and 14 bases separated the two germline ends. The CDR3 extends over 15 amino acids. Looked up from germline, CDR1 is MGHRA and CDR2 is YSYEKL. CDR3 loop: CASSQLGIGGNEQFF. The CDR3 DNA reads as TGCGCCAGCAGCCAACTGGGGATAGGTGGCAATGAGCAGTTCTTC.

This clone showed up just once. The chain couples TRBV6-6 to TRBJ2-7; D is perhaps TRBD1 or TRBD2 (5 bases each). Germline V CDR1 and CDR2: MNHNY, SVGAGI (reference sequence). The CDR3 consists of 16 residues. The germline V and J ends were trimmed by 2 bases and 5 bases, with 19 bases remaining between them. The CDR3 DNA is TGTGCCAGCAGTTACCTGCCGGTGGGGGTCGAGGACGAGCAGTACTTC. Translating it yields CASSYLPVGVEDEQYF.

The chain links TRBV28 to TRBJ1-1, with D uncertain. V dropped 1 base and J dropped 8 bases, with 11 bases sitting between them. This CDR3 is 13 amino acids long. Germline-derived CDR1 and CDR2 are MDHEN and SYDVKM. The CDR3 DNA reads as TGTGCCAGCAGTTTATTGCGTCAGAGAGAAGCTTTCTTT. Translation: CASSLLRQREAFF.

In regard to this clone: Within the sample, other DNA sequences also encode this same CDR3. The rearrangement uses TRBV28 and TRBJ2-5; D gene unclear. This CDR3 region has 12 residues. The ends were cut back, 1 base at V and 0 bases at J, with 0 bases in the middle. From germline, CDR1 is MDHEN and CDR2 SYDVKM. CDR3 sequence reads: CASSLYQETQYF. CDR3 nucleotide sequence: TGTGCCAGCAGTTTATACCAAGAGACCCAGTACTTC.

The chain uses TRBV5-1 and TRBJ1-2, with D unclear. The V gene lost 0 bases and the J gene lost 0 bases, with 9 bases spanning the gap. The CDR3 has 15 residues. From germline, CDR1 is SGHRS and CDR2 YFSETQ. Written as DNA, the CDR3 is TGCGCCAGCAGCTTGGGTCAGGCGGCTAACTATGGCTACACCTTC. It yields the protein CASSLGQAANYGYTF.

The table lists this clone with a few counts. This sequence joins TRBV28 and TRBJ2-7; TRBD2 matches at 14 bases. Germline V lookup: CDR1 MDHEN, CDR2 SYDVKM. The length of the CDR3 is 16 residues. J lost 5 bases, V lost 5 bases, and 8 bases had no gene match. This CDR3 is CASSPGLAGVFHEQYF. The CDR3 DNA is TGTGCCAGCAGTCCGGGACTAGCGGGAGTGTTCCACGAGCAGTACTTC.

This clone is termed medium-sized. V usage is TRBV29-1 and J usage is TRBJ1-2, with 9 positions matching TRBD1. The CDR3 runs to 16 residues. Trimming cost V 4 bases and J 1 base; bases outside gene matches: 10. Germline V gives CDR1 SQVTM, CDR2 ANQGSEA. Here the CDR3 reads CSVAGTGHEGNYGYTF. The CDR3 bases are TGCAGCGTTGCCGGGACAGGGCATGAGGGTAACTATGGCTACACCTTC. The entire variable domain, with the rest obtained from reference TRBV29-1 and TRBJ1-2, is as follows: SAVISQKPSRDICQRGTSLTIQCQVDSQVTMMFWYRQQPGQSLTLIATANQGSEATYESGFVIDKFPISRPNLTFSTLTVSNMSPEDSSIYLCSVAGTGHEGNYGYTFGSGTRLTVV.

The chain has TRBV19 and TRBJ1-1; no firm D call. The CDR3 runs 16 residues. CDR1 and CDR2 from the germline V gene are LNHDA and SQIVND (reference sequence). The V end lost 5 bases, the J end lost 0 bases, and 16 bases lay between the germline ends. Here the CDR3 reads CASSSRADSLNTEAFF. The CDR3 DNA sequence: TGTGCCAGTAGTTCCCGAGCGGACTCTTTGAACACTGAAGCTTTCTTT.